This T cell receptor (beta chain) is from a study of T cell changes during pregnancy in multiple sclerosis (dated by TCRdb to the late 2010s). Notes on the research overall: The study examined how the T cell repertoire changed over the course of pregnancy in women with multiple sclerosis.

The V end gives up 5 bases and the J end 3 bases, leaving 13 bases in the junction not matched to a gene. Its CDR3 holds 17 amino acids, cysteine through phenylalanine. The sequence is cut down to CDR3 DNA, 51 bases in frame from base 1. Taken from the germline V gene (reference sequence), the CDR1 and CDR2 loops are LNHDA and SQIVND. Note on this clone: Its antigen remains unidentified. Qualities for individual bases were not recorded, and no much larger clone is one base off.

The library was produced with the immunoSEQ multiplex PCR assay. TCRdb holds this immuneACCESS table with in-frame rearrangements only. Some clones are missing; in checked studies, unresolved V genes explain under half, and the rest has no known cause. This sample has tens of thousands of clones in its table, and 90% to 95% of those were observed once. The ten biggest clones cover 0.5% to 0.7% of the sample. This sequence was found in a female donor with multiple sclerosis, enrolled in a pregnancy study. Sequencing used CD4+ T cells from peripheral blood mononuclear cells, obtained in the second trimester of pregnancy. The chain is assembled from TRBV19 and TRBJ1-5, and 7 junctional nucleotides match TRBD1. The DNA sequence is as follows: TGTGCCAGTAGTGCACCAGGGGGGTCCCTCTACAATCAGCCCCAGCATTTT. This gives the protein CASSAPGGSLYNQPQHF.